This T cell receptor beta chain is from a study of cytomegalovirus exposure and HLA in healthy donors. Findings and limits, study-wide: It was reportedly the case that the classifier diagnosed cytomegalovirus status with high specificity and sensitivity. Investigators reported approximately 170 TCR beta chains as tied to cytomegalovirus.

PCR primers comprised 60 Vbeta and 13 Jbeta primers. The protocol was immunoSEQ multiplex PCR, while the TCRdb copy is restricted to in-frame clones and leaves out a portion. The repertoire has 120,000 to 150,000 clones, more than 75% of them found once; the top ten carry about 4.7%. Note on this clone: Its cognate antigen is unknown.

Germline V gene lookup returns CDR1 MNHEY and CDR2 SMNVEV (reference sequence). V lost 3 bases, J lost 1 base, and 5 bases lay in between. This CDR3 region has 13 residues. This TCR derives from a male donor in good health and CMV-seronegative. Sequencing used PBMCs. The chain couples TRBV27 to TRBJ2-3; D is ambiguous. The CDR3 DNA is TGTGCCAGCAGTTTGAGAGGCACAGATACGCAGTATTTT. It specifies CASSLRGTDTQYF.